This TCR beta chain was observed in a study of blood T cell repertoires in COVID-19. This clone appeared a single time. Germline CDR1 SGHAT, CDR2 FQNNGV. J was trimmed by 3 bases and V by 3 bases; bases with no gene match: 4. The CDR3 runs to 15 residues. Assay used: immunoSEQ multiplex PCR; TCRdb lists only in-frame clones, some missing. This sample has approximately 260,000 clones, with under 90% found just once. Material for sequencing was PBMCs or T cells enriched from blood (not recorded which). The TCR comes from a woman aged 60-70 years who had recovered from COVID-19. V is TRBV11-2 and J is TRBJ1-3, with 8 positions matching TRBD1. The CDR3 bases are TGTGCCAGCAGCTTTCAGGGGGCTAATGGAAACACCATATATTTT. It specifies CASSFQGANGNTIYF.